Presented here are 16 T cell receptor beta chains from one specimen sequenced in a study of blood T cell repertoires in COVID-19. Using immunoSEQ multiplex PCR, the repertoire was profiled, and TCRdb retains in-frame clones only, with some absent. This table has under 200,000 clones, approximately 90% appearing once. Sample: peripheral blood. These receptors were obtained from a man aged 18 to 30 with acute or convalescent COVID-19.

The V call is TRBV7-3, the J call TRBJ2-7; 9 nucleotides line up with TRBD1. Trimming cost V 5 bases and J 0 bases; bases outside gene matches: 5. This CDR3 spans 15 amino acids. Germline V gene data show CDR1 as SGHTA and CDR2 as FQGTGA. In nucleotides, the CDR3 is TGTGCCAGCAGCCCCGACAGGGGGAACTCCTACGAGCAGTACTTC. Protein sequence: CASSPDRGNSYEQYF.

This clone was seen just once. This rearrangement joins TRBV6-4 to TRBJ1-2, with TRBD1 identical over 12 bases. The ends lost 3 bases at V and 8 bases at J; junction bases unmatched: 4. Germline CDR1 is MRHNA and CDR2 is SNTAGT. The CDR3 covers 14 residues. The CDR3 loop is CASSEGTGGRGYTF. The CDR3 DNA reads TGTGCCAGCAGTGAAGGGACAGGGGGCAGGGGCTACACCTTC.

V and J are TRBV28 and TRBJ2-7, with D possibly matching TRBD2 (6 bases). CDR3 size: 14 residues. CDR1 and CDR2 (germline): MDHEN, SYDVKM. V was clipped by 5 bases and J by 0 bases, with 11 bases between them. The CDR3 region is CASSTPGLSYEQYV. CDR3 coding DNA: TGTGCCAGCAGTACGCCGGGACTCTCCTACGAGCAGTACGTC.

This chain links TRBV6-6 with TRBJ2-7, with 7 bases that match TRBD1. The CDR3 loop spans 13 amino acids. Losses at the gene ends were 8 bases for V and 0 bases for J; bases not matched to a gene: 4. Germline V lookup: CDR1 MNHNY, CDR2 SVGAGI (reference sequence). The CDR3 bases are TGTGCCAGCCGGGACAGTGACTCCTACGAGCAGTACTTC. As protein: CASRDSDSYEQYF.

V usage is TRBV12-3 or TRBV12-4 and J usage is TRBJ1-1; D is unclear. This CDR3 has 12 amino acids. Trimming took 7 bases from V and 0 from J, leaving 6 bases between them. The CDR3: CASIRMNTEAFF. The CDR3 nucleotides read TGTGCCAGCATCCGTATGAACACTGAAGCTTTCTTT.

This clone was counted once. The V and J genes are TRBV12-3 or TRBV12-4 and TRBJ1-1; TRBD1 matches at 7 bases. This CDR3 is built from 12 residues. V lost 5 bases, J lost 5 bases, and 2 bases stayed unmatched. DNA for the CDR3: TGTGCCAGCAGTGACAGGGAGACTGAAGCTTTCTTT. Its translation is CASSDRETEAFF.

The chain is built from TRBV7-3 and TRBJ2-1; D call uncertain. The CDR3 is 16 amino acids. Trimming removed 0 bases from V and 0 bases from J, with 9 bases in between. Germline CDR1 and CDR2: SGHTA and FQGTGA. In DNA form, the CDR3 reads TGTGCCAGCAGCTTAACCCCACAGATCTCCTACAATGAGCAGTTCTTC. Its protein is CASSLTPQISYNEQFF. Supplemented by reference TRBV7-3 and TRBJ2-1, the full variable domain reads GAGVSQTPSNKVTEKGKYVELRCDPISGHTALYWYRQSLGQGPEFLIYFQGTGAADDSGLPNDRFFAVRPEGSVSTLKIQRTERGDSAVYLCASSLTPQISYNEQFFGPGTRLTVL.

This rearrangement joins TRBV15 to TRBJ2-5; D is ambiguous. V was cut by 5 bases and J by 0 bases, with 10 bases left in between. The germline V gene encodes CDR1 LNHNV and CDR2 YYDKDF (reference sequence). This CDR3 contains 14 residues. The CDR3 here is CATSSILNQETQYF. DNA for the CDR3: TGTGCCACCAGCTCAATACTAAACCAAGAGACCCAGTACTTC.

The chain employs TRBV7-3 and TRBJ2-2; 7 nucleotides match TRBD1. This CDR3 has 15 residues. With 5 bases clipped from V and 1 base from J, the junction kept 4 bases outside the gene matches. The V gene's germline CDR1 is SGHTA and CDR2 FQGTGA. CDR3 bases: TGTGCCAGCAGCGAACAGGGGCTGAACACCGGGGAGCTGTTTTTT. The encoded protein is CASSEQGLNTGELFF.

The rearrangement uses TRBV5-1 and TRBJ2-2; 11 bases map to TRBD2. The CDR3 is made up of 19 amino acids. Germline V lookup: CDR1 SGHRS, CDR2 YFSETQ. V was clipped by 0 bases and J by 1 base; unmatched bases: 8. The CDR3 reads CASSLALTSGGENTGELFF. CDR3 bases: TGCGCCAGCAGCTTGGCGCTTACTAGCGGGGGAGAGAACACCGGGGAGCTGTTTTTT. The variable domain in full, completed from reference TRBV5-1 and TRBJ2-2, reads KAGVTQTPRYLIKTRGQQVTLSCSPISGHRSVSWYQQTPGQGLQFLFEYFSETQRNKGNFPGRFSGRQFSNSRSEMNVSTLELGDSALYLCASSLALTSGGENTGELFFGEGSRLTVL.

DNA of the CDR3: TGCGCCAGCAGCTTTAGGGACAGGGCGCAATTTTTCCAAGGTGGGGCCAACGTCCTGACTTTC. This gives the protein CASSFRDRAQFFQGGANVLTF. The V and J genes are TRBV5-1 and TRBJ2-6, with 9 bases matching TRBD1. V was pared by 2 bases and J by 3 bases, with 18 bases of the junction left unmatched. Germline V gives CDR1 SGHRS, CDR2 YFSETQ. This CDR3 is 21 amino acids long.

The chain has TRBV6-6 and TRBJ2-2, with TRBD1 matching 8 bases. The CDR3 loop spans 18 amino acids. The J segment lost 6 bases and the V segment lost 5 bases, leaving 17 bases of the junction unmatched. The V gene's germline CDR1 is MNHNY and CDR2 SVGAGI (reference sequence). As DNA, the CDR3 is TGTGCCAGCAGTCCTCGCGGACAGGGTCAGGTTCGGTCCGGGGAGCTGTTTTTT. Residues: CASSPRGQGQVRSGELFF.

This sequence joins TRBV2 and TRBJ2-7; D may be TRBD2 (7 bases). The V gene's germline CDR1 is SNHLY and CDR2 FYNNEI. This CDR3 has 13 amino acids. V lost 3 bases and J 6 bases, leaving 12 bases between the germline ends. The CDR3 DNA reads TGTGCCAGCAGTGATACGGGGGGCGGCGAGCAGTACTTC. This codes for CASSDTGGGEQYF.

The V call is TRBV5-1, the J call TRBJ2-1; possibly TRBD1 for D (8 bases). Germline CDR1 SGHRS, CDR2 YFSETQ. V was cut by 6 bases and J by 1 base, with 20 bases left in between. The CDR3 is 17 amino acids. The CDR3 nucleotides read TGCGCCAGCACAGGGGGCGCGACCGGGGGGTCCTACAATGAGCAGTTCTTC. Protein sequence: CASTGGATGGSYNEQFF.

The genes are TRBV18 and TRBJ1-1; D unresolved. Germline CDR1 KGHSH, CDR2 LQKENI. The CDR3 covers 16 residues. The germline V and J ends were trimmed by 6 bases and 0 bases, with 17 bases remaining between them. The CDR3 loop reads CASSPRFQALNTEAFF. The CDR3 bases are TGTGCCAGCTCCCCGAGATTCCAGGCTTTGAACACTGAAGCTTTCTTT. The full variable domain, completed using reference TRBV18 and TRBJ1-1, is NAGVMQNPRHLVRRRGQEARLRCSPMKGHSHVYWYRQLPEEGLKFMVYLQKENIIDESGMPKERFSAEFPKEGPSILRIQQVVRGDSAAYFCASSPRFQALNTEAFFGQGTRLTVV.

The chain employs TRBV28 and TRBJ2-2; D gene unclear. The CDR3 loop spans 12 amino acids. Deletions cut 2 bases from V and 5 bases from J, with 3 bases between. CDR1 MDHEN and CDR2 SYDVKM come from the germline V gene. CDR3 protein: CASSLLTGELFF. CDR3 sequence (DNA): TGTGCCAGCAGTTTACTTACCGGGGAGCTGTTTTTT.